Described below is a single TCR beta chain sequence and its context. This sample was taken from a study of T cell changes during pregnancy in multiple sclerosis. Germline assignment: CDR1 KGHSH and CDR2 LQKENI. The ends were cut back, 2 bases at V and 5 bases at J, with 6 bases in the middle. The CDR3 is 12 amino acids. Assay used: immunoSEQ multiplex PCR; TCRdb lists only in-frame clones, some missing. The table shows 50,000 or so clones, with 75% to 95% occurring only once. The sample in question was peripheral blood, obtained after pregnancy. The sequence was obtained from a female donor in good health, enrolled as a control in a pregnancy study. The rearrangement uses TRBV18 and TRBJ2-5; a possible D gene is TRBD1 (6 bases). CDR3 residues: CASSPRGETQYF. The DNA for the CDR3 is TGTGCCAGCTCACCAAGGGGGGAGACCCAGTACTTC.